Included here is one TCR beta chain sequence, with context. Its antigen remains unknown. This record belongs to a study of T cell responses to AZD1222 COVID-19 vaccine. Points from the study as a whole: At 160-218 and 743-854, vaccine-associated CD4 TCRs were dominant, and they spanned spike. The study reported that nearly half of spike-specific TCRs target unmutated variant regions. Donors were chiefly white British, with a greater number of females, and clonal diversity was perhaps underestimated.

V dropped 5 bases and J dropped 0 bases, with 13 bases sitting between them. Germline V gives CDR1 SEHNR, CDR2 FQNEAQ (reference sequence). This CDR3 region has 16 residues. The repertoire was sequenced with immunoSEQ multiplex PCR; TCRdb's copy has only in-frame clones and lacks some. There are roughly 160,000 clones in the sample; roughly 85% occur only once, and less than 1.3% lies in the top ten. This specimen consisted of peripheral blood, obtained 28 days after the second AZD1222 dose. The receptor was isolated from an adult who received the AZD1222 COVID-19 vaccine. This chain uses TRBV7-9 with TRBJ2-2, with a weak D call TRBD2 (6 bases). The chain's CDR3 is CASSPGTLANTGELFF. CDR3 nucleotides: TGTGCCAGCAGCCCCGGGACTCTCGCGAACACCGGGGAGCTGTTTTTT. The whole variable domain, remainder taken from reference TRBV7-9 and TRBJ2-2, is DTGVSQNPRHKITKRGQNVTFRCDPISEHNRLYWYRQTLGQGPEFLTYFQNEAQLEKSRLLSDRFSAERPKGSFSTLEIQRTEQGDSAMYLCASSPGTLANTGELFFGEGSRLTVL.